This is a list of T cell receptor beta chains from one sample in a study of cytomegalovirus exposure and HLA in healthy donors. This table comes from immunoSEQ multiplex PCR, and its TCRdb copy is limited to in-frame clones, with some not included. The repertoire holds some 100,000 clones, with about 75% as singletons. Material for sequencing was PBMCs. The receptors come from a male donor in good health and CMV-seropositive. Each CDR3 is given with its conserved first and last residue.

cdr3_aa	v_call	j_call
CASSQRATGMNTEAFF	TRBV4-3	TRBJ1-1
CASSQESLERGGETQYF	TRBV4-3	TRBJ2-5
CASSTLPKDRAGGYTF	TRBV9	TRBJ1-2
CSVVTGDSYEQYF	TRBV29-1	TRBJ2-7
CASSESLGLASYNEQFF	TRBV6-1	TRBJ2-1
CAWSQTGMSYNSPLHF	TRBV30	TRBJ1-6
CASSQGGQRSVGSGYTF	TRBV4-1	TRBJ1-2
CASSQDYGSGGADTQYF	TRBV4-1	TRBJ2-3
CASSKSPGTARDGYTF	TRBV11-3	TRBJ1-2
CAASRDTQETQYF	TRBV10-3	TRBJ2-5
CASRVGGARVYEQYF	TRBV28	TRBJ2-7
CASRGGRGKGGDEKLFF	TRBV2	TRBJ1-4
CASSEIGARLAGELFF	TRBV6-1	TRBJ2-2
CASSPHGGGNSNEKLFF	TRBV5-4	TRBJ1-4
CASSYFSGGSTDTQYF	TRBV6-5	TRBJ2-3
CASSSRDRGAGELFF	TRBV11-1	TRBJ2-2
CASSRAAGADTIYF	TRBV18	TRBJ1-3
CASSFPAAGPDTQYF	TRBV28	TRBJ2-3
CASSESGTVYEQYF	TRBV10-2	TRBJ2-7
CASSLSRQNNQPQHF	TRBV27	TRBJ1-5
CASSSQGSTDTQYF	TRBV28	TRBJ2-3
CASSLGQGGGELFF	TRBV5-1	TRBJ2-2
CASRSTGGTQPQHF	TRBV6-6	TRBJ1-5
CASSPTGIYEQYF	TRBV5-6	TRBJ2-7
CASSPLGQGTEQYF	TRBV5-4	TRBJ2-7
CASSQDRRGSYNEQFF	TRBV4-1	TRBJ2-1
CSARLRGEQFF	TRBV20-1	TRBJ2-1
CASRAMGGSNEKLFF	TRBV2	TRBJ1-4
CASSPRTGVTDTQYF	TRBV19	TRBJ2-3
CASSATNPQVDSGANVLTF	TRBV4-1	TRBJ2-6
CASSTRPGQGSAHEQFF	TRBV7-8	TRBJ2-1
CASSPPVEREQYF	TRBV9	TRBJ2-7